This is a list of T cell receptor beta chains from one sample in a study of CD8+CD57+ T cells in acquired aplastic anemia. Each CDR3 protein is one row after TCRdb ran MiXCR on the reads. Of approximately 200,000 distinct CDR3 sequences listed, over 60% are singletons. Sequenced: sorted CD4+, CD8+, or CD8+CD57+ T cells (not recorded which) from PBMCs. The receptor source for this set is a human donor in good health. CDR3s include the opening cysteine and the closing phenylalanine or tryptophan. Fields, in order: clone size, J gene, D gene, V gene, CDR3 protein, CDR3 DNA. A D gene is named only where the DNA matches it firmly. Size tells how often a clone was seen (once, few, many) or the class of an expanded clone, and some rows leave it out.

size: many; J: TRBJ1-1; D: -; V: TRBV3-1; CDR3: CASRPDGMNTEAFF; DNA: TGTGCCAGCAGACCTGACGGCATGAACACTGAAGCTTTCTTT
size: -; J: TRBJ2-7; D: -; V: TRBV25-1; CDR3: CASSDDGSVDEQYF; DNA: TGTGCCAGCAGTGATGACGGATCTGTGGACGAGCAGTACTTC
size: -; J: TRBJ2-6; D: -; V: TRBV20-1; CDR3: CGAPLGGGWTNVLTF; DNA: TGCGGTGCTCCTTTGGGGGGGGGCTGGACCAACGTCCTGACTTTC
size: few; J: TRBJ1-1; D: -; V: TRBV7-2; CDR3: CASSEGTGNTEAFF; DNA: TGTGCCAGCAGCGAAGGGACGGGAAACACTGAAGCTTTCTTT
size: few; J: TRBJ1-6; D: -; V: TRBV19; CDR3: CASSNDGLYSPLHF; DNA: TGTGCCAGTAGTAACGACGGACTCTATTCACCCCTCCACTTT
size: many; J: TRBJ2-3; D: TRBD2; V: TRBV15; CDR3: CATSLRGITDTQYF; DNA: TGTGCCACCAGCTTGCGGGGGATCACAGATACGCAGTATTTT
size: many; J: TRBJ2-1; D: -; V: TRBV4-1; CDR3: CASSQEAQKQFF; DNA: TGCGCCAGCAGCCAAGAAGCACAGAAGCAGTTCTTC
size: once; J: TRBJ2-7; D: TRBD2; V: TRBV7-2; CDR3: CASSLSRGSLEQYF; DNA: TGTGCCAGCAGCTTATCCCGCGGGAGCTTGGAGCAGTACTTC
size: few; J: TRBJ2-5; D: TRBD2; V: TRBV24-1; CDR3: CATSDLVGLDGRETQYF; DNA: TGTGCCACCAGTGATTTGGTTGGACTAGATGGGCGAGAGACCCAGTACTTC
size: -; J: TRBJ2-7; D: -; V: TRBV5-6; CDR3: CASSLGLEVHEQYF; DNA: TGTGCCAGCAGCTTGGGTTTAGAGGTACACGAGCAGTACTTC
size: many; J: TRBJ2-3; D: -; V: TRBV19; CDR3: CASSIFADTQYF; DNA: TGTGCCAGTAGTATCTTCGCAGATACGCAGTATTTT
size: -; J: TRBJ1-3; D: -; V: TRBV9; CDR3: CASSPRDHSGNTIYF; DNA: TGTGCCAGCAGCCCACGGGACCACTCTGGAAACACCATATATTTT
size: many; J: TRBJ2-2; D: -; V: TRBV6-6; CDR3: CASDSPPAGLGELFF; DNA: TGTGCCAGCGACTCACCACCGGCGGGGCTCGGGGAGCTGTTTTTT
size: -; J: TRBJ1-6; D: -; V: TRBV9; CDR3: CASNSGVSPLHF; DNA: TGTGCCAGCAACTCAGGGGTTTCACCCCTCCACTTT